This T cell receptor (beta chain) stems from a study of blood T cell repertoires in COVID-19. Only in-frame clones appear in the TCRdb table, and some are missing; sequencing was by immunoSEQ multiplex PCR. This sample has 85,000 to 100,000 clones, with under 85% found just once. Sequenced sample: peripheral blood. The clonotype comes from a human donor in a cohort sampled during active COVID-19.

The CDR3 protein is CASSQADRGEQPQHF. The CDR3 region has the DNA TGTGCCAGCAGCCAAGCGGACAGGGGGGAACAGCCCCAGCATTTT. The rearrangement uses TRBV3-1 (or the pseudogene TRBV3-2) and TRBJ1-5; 10 bases agree with TRBD1. Losses at the gene ends were 1 base for V and 7 bases for J; bases not matched to a gene: 4. The CDR3 is 15 residues long. In germline, CDR1 is LGHDT, CDR2 YNNKEL (reference sequence).